This entry lists 2 T cell receptor beta chains sequenced from one sample in a study of T-cell reconstitution after alpha-beta-depleted transplantation in children (dated by TCRdb to 2016 to 2017). The sample's treatment or condition, from its label and the paper: allogeneic hematopoietic cell transplantation with graft depleted of TCRalphabeta T cells and CD19 B cells. Libraries were built with PCR. The sequencer listed for this sample is Illumina HiSeq 2500. To normalize quantification of the TCRbeta repertoire, the TCR libraries were built with molecular barcoding that relied on unique molecular identifiers. TCRdb's own reprocessing of the public reads used fastp at Q25 and MiXCR and kept productive beta chains. CDR3 protein duplicates are merged, each entry listing the most common genes and DNA. The sample table records about 200,000 distinct CDR3 sequences; approximately 6.3% of these occur just once. 5.5% of the sample comes from the top ten.

The source was PBMCs, collected before TCRalphabeta/CD19-depleted stem cell transplant. Receptors originate from a boy aged 2 to 10 with acute lymphoblastic leukemia, due to receive a stem cell transplant.

The chain carries TRBV7-8 and TRBJ1-1, with D possibly matching TRBD1 (5 bases). Trimming cost V 1 base and J 3 bases, with 27 bases left between them. Germline V lookup: CDR1 SGHVS, CDR2 FQNEAQ. This CDR3 spans 20 amino acids. The CDR3 sequence: CASSLVHRPLGGLCDTEAFF. DNA for the CDR3: TGTGCCAGCAGCTTAGTCCATAGACCGCTGGGGGGATTGTGTGACACTGAAGCTTTCTTT.

The rearrangement joins TRBV24-1 to TRBJ1-6; TRBD1 agrees at 9 bases. Germline CDR1 reads KGHDR; CDR2 reads SFDVKD. The J segment lost 5 bases and the V segment lost 9 bases, leaving 4 bases of the junction unmatched. The CDR3 totals 14 residues. CDR3 amino acids: CATGTGLHNSPLHF. The CDR3 DNA follows: TGTGCCACCGGGACAGGGCTTCATAATTCACCCCTCCACTTT.